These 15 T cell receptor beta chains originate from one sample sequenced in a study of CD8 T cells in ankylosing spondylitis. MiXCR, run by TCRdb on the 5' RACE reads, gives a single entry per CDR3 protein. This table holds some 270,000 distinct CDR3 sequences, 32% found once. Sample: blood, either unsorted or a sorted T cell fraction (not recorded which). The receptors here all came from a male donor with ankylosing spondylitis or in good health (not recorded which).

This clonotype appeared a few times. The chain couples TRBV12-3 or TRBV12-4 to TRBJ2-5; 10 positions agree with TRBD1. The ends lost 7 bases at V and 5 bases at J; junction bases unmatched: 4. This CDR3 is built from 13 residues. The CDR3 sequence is CASTTGGLETQYF. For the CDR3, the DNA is TGTGCCAGCACGACAGGGGGCCTGGAGACCCAGTACTTC.

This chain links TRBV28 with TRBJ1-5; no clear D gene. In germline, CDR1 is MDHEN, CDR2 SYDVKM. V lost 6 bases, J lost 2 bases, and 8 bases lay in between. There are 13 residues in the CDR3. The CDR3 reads CASRGNGNQPQHF. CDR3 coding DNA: TGTGCCAGCAGGGGGAACGGCAATCAGCCCCAGCATTTT.

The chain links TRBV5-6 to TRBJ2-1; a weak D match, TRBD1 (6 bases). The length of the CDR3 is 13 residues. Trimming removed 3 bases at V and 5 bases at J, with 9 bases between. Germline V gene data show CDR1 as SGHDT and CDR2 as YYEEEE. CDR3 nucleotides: TGTGCCAGCAGCTCGGACAGTCACAATGAGCAGTTCTTC. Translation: CASSSDSHNEQFF.

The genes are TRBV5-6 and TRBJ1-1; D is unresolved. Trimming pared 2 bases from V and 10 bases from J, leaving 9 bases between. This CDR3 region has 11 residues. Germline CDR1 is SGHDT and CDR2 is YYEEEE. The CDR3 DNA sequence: TGTGCCAGCAGCTTTGGCGAAGGAGCTTTCTTT. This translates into CASSFGEGAFF.

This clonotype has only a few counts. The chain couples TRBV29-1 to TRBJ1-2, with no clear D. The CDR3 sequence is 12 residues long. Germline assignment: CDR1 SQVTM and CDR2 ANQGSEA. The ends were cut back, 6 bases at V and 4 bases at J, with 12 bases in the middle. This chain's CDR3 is CSVQTAVYGYTF. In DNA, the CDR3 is TGCAGCGTCCAGACGGCTGTCTATGGCTACACCTTC.

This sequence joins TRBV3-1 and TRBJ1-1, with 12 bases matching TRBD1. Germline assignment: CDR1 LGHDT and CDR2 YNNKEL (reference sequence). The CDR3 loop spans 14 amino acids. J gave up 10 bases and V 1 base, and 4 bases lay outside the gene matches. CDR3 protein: CASSQAGQGASAFF. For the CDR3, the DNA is TGTGCCAGCAGCCAAGCGGGACAGGGGGCGTCAGCTTTCTTT.

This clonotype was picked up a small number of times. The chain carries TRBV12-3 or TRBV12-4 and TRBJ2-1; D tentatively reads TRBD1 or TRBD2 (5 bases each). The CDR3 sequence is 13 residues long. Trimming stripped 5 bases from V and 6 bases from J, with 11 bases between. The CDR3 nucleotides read TGTGCCAGCAGTCCTCGAGGGACCAATGAGCAGTTCTTC. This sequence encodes CASSPRGTNEQFF.

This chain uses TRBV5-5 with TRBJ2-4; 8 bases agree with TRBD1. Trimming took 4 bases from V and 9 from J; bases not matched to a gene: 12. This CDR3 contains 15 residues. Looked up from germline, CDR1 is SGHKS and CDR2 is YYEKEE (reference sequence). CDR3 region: CASSSNYRGWVIQYF. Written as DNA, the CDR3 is TGTGCCAGCAGCAGTAACTACAGGGGGTGGGTCATTCAGTACTTC.

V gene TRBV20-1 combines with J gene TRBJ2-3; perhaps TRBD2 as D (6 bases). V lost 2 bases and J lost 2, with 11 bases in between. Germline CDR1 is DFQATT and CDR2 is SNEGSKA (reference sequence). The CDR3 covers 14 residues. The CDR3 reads CSARISGVTDTQYF. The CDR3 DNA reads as TGCAGTGCTAGAATTTCGGGGGTCACAGATACGCAGTATTTT.

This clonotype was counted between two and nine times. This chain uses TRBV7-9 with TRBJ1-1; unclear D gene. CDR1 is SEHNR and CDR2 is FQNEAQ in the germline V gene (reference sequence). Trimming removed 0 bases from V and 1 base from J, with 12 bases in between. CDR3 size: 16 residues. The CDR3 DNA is TGTGCCAGCAGCTTAGCGGCCGCAGCGGGGAACACTGAAGCTTTCTTT. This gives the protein CASSLAAAAGNTEAFF.

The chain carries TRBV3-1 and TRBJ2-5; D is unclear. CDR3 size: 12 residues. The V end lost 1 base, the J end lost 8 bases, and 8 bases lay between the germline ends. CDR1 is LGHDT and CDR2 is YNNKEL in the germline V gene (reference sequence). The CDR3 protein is CASSQAGTTQYF. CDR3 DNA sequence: TGTGCCAGCAGCCAAGCGGGCACCACCCAGTACTTC.

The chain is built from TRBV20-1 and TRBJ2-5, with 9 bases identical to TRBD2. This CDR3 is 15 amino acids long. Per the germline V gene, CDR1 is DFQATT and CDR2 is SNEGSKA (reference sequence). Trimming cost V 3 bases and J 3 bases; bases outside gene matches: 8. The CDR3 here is CSARERGAYKETQYF. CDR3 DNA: TGCAGTGCTAGGGAGCGGGGGGCTTATAAAGAGACCCAGTACTTC.

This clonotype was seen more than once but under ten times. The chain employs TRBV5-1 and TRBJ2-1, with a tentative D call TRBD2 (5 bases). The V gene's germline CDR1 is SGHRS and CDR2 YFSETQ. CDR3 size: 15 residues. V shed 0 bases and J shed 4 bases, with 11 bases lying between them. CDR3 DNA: TGCGCCAGCAGCTTGGATTCCCCGGGGTACAATGAGCAGTTCTTC. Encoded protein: CASSLDSPGYNEQFF.

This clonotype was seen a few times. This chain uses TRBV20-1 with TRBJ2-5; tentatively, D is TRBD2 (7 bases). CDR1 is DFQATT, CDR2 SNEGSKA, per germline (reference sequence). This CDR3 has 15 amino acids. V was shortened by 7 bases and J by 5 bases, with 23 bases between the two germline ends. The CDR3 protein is CSVGGARAVLETQYF. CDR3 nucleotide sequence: TGCAGTGTAGGGGGGGCCCGTGCTGTTTTGGAGACCCAGTACTTC.

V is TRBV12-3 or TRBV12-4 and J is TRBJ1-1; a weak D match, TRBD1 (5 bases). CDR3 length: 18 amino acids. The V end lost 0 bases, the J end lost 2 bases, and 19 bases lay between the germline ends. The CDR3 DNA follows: TGTGCCAGCAGTTTAGCGCTTATCGTTACAGGCCATAACACTGAAGCTTTCTTT. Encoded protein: CASSLALIVTGHNTEAFF.